This T cell receptor (beta chain) is from a study of cytomegalovirus exposure and HLA in healthy donors. Germline CDR1 SGHNT, CDR2 YYREEE (reference sequence). The trim removed 1 base at V and 8 bases at J, leaving 11 bases unmatched. The CDR3 consists of 16 residues. As concerns this clone: The antigen is unknown.

Study-level points and caveats: Later, an analysis showed that TCR beta chains associated with HLA were more clonally expanded than others that were equally common.

It was with 60 Vbeta and 13 Jbeta primers that the PCR ran. Here immunoSEQ multiplex PCR was the method, and the copy in TCRdb shows in-frame clones only, minus some. This table has under 150,000 clones, about 64% appearing once. The sequence was collected from a man aged 18-30 years in good health and CMV-seropositive. The rearrangement joins TRBV5-4 to TRBJ2-1; TRBD2 aligns across 8 bases. The sample consisted of PBMCs. CDR3 nucleotides: TGTGCCAGCAGCTTGCCACGGGGGGGACTGGGGGATGAGCAGTTCTTC. It codes for CASSLPRGGLGDEQFF.